This record concerns one T cell receptor (beta chain) sequence. Antigen unknown. Other DNA variants within this sample encode the same CDR3. Terminally differentiated effector memory CD45RA+ cells were excluded by CCR7 positive selection of CD45RO-negative cells. Each subset's genomic DNA was split evenly across several immunoSEQ plates. The data were produced by immunoSEQ multiplex PCR, yet TCRdb's version contains in-frame clones alone and is incomplete. Of roughly 850,000 clones in the sample, approximately 96% were seen once. The data are from a study of shared clonotypes between healthy human individuals. Study outcomes and limitations: An expected dependence of interdonor clonotype sharing on sequencing depth was noted. Across a handful of donors, naive CD4 shared roughly 5%, naive CD8 around 3.8%, memory CD4 roughly 2.4%, memory CD8 around 0.36%. Although depth was large, rarefaction showed that sequencing of the sorted subsets was incomplete.

V shed 1 base and J shed 5 bases, with 3 bases lying between them. Germline CDR1 is SNHLY and CDR2 is FYNNEI. CDR3 length equals 12 residues. This receptor was identified in a man aged 25-45 years in good health. Sequenced: naive CD8+ T cells sorted from blood. The rearrangement links TRBV2 to TRBJ2-1; D is unresolved. The CDR3 here is CASSEGHNEQFF. CDR3 nucleotides: TGTGCCAGCAGTGAAGGACACAATGAGCAGTTCTTC.